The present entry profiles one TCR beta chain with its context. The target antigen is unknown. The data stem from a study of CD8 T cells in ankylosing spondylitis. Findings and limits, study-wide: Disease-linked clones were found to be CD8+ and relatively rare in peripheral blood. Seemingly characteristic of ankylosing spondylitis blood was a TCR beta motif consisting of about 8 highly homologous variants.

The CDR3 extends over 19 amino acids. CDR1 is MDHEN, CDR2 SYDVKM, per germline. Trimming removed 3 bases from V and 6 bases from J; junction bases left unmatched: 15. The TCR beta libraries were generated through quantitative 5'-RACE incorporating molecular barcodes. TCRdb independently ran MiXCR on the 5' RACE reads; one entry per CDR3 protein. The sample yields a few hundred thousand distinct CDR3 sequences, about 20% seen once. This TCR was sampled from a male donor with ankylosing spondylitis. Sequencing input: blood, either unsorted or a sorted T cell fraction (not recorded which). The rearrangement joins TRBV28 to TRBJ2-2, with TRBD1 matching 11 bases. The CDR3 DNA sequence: TGTGCCAGCAGTTTGTTCGCCGGGACAGGGGGTTTCTTATCCGGGGAGCTGTTTTTT. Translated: CASSLFAGTGGFLSGELFF.